The 18 T cell receptor beta chains presented below share a single source sample, sequenced in a study of CD8+ T cells in alopecia areata. Investigators isolated RNA and reverse transcribed it into cDNA to act as the sequencing template. The table came from immunoSEQ multiplex PCR; TCRdb's copy has only in-frame clones and leaves some out. The sample consists of about 210,000 clones, around three fifths of them appearing once. Sample treatment: oral pan-JAK inhibitor, 5-10 mg twice daily. The starting material was CD4+ T cells sorted from blood, obtained at week 4, from a patient treated with tofacitinib. The receptors stem from a human donor with alopecia areata.

The V and J genes are TRBV29-1 and TRBJ1-1, with D possibly TRBD1 on 5 matching bases. This CDR3 has 13 residues. V was trimmed by 4 bases and J by 7 bases, leaving 16 bases between them. Germline lookup yields CDR1 SQVTM and CDR2 ANQGSEA. The CDR3 loop is CSVGPGNVVEAFF. The CDR3 DNA reads TGCAGCGTTGGTCCAGGGAATGTGGTTGAAGCTTTCTTT.

This clone was seen a handful of times. CDR3 DNA sequence: TGCAGTGCCCAAATTCGTCATGGCTACACCTTC. It translates to CSAQIRHGYTF. The rearrangement joins TRBV20-1 to TRBJ1-2; D is ambiguous. The V end lost 6 bases, the J end lost 6 bases, and 11 bases lay between the germline ends. This CDR3 has 11 amino acids. Germline V gene sequence: CDR1 DFQATT, CDR2 SNEGSKA (reference sequence).

This clone occurred a few times. The V gene is TRBV10-3, the J gene TRBJ1-6, with D unclear. V was pared by 3 bases and J by 7 bases, with 10 bases between. Germline CDR1 ENHRY, CDR2 SYGVKD. The CDR3 extends over 14 amino acids. For the CDR3, the DNA is TGTGCCATCAGTGAAGTGTTAGGGAATTCACCCCTCCACTTT. It codes for CAISEVLGNSPLHF.

This chain uses TRBV7-2 with TRBJ1-5; D ambiguous. V lost 5 bases to trimming and J lost 4 bases, with 12 bases between them. The CDR3 contains 14 residues. The germline gives CDR1 SGHTA, CDR2 FQGNSA. The DNA of the CDR3 is TGTGCCAGCAGCAGTATAACAGCTAATCAGCCCCAGCATTTT. Translation: CASSSITANQPQHF.

This clone appeared a few times. The chain employs TRBV5-5 and TRBJ2-7; 12 nucleotides align to TRBD2. From germline, CDR1 is SGHKS and CDR2 YYEKEE (reference sequence). The CDR3 length is 15 residues. V trimming: 4 bases; J trimming: 5 bases; junction bases outside the gene matches: 7. As DNA, the CDR3 is TGTGCCAGCAGCCCCCGACTAGCGGGGGAAGACGAGCAGTACTTC. This codes for CASSPRLAGEDEQYF.

This clone was observed a few times. V is TRBV25-1 and J is TRBJ1-2; perhaps TRBD1 as D (6 bases). Germline loops: CDR1 MGHDK, CDR2 SYGVNS. This CDR3 has 14 amino acids. V lost 0 bases, J lost 8 bases, and 13 bases lay in between. The CDR3 DNA follows: TGTGCCAGCAGTGAATATATGGGGGCACGAGGCTACACCTTC. Translated, it gives CASSEYMGARGYTF.

V usage is TRBV29-1 and J usage is TRBJ2-3; TRBD1 might be the D (6 bases). Germline V gives CDR1 SQVTM, CDR2 ANQGSEA. Between the trimmed V and J ends, which lost 6 bases and 4 bases, there was a span of 14 bases. This CDR3 region has 13 residues. The CDR3 region has the DNA TGCAGCGTCACAGGGCACGGGGCAGATACGCAGTATTTT. It is translated as CSVTGHGADTQYF.

Regarding this clone: The same CDR3 also results from other DNA sequences found in this sample. The chain uses TRBV29-1 and TRBJ1-2; D unresolved. This CDR3 comprises 10 residues. The germline V and J ends were trimmed by 3 bases and 6 bases, with 5 bases remaining between them. The germline CDR1 and CDR2 sequences are SQVTM and ANQGSEA. CDR3 DNA: TGCAGCGTTGAGGGGAATGGCTACACCTTC. Residues: CSVEGNGYTF.

This clone came up once. The J gene is TRBJ2-3, the V gene TRBV2; no clear D. The CDR3 length is 14 residues. Germline lookup yields CDR1 SNHLY and CDR2 FYNNEI. The germline V and J ends were trimmed by 3 bases and 2 bases, with 9 bases remaining between them. The CDR3 is CASSDGSHTDTQYF. The CDR3 DNA reads as TGTGCCAGCAGTGACGGATCTCACACAGATACGCAGTATTTT.

The rearrangement links TRBV4-1 to TRBJ1-2, with TRBD1 as a possible D gene (6 bases). CDR1 and CDR2 (germline): MGHRA, YSYEKL. Deletions cut 0 bases from V and 2 bases from J, with 13 bases between. This CDR3 region has 16 residues. Written as DNA, the CDR3 is TGCGCCAGCAGCCAAGACGACGGGGGGCCGAACTATGGCTACACCTTC. It specifies CASSQDDGGPNYGYTF.

This chain joins TRBV4-2 and TRBJ2-1, with TRBD2 matching 9 bases. V was clipped by 0 bases and J by 6 bases; unmatched bases: 6. Germline V lookup: CDR1 LGHNA, CDR2 YNFKEQ. This CDR3 comprises 16 residues. CDR3 sequence (DNA): TGTGCCAGCAGCCAAGAAGGGACTAGCAAGGGCAATGAGCAGTTCTTC. Translated, it gives CASSQEGTSKGNEQFF.

As concerns this clone: The junction departs from germline at one end; a sequencing error may be responsible. This chain's CDR3 is CASSQDPPRLGERFF. The CDR3 DNA follows: TGTGCCAGCAGCCAAGATCCCCCGAGGCTTGGAGAGCGGTTCTTC. The chain carries TRBV14 and TRBJ2-1; no clear D gene. The CDR3 totals 15 residues. CDR1 and CDR2 from the germline V gene are SGHDN and FVKESK. Full variable domain (remainder filled in from reference TRBV14 and TRBJ2-1): EAGVTQFPSHSVIEKGQTVTLRCDPISGHDNLYWYRRVMGKEIKFLLHFVKESKQDESGMPNNRFLAERTGGTYSTLKVQPAELEDSGVYFCASSQDPPRLGERFFGPGTRLTVL.

This clone appeared a few times. This chain uses TRBV4-3 with TRBJ1-6; TRBD1 aligns across 8 bases. This CDR3 has 15 residues. Germline loops: CDR1 LGHNA, CDR2 YSLEER. The V segment lost 2 bases and the J segment 9 bases; nucleotides outside the gene matches: 6. The CDR3 spells CASSQSSGGSSPLHF. CDR3 DNA sequence: TGCGCCAGCAGCCAATCGTCAGGGGGCAGTTCACCCCTCCACTTT.

This clone was counted only a few times. V and J are TRBV2 and TRBJ1-2; maybe TRBD1 (6 bases). CDR1 and CDR2 from the germline V gene are SNHLY and FYNNEI. Trimming removed 1 base from V and 7 bases from J, with 10 bases in between. CDR3 length equals 13 residues. CDR3 amino acids: CASSEEGGFGYTF. Written as DNA, the CDR3 is TGTGCCAGCAGTGAAGAAGGGGGATTTGGCTACACCTTC.

The chain recombines TRBV9 with TRBJ1-2; D possibly corresponds to TRBD1 (6 bases). V lost 4 bases, J lost 2 bases, and 12 bases lay in between. The germline CDR1 and CDR2 sequences are SGDLS and YYNGEE. The CDR3 is 14 residues long. CDR3 sequence reads: CASSPPGQNYGYTF. The CDR3 nucleotides read TGTGCCAGCAGCCCGCCGGGACAAAACTATGGCTACACCTTC. The full variable domain, rest sourced from reference TRBV9 and TRBJ1-2, is DSGVTQTPKHLITATGQRVTLRCSPRSGDLSVYWYQQSLDQGLQFLIQYYNGEERAKGNILERFSAQQFPDLHSELNLSSLELGDSALYFCASSPPGQNYGYTFGSGTRLTVV.

The rearrangement uses TRBV15 and TRBJ2-5, with 8 bases aligning to TRBD2. The CDR3 is 14 amino acids. The trim removed 0 bases at V and 5 bases at J, leaving 2 bases unmatched. Germline V gene data show CDR1 as LNHNV and CDR2 as YYDKDF (reference sequence). For the CDR3, the DNA is TGTGCCACCAGCAGAGACGGCGGGGGGGAGACCCAGTACTTC. Its protein is CATSRDGGGETQYF.

In this sample, this clone turned up a few times. The chain has TRBV14 and TRBJ2-2; no firm D call. Germline CDR1 is SGHDN and CDR2 is FVKESK. Trimming stripped 4 bases from V and 4 bases from J, with 7 bases between. This CDR3 is 13 amino acids long. The CDR3 is CASSRGLTGELFF. For the CDR3, the DNA is TGTGCCAGCAGCCGGGGTCTCACCGGGGAGCTGTTTTTT.

The chain combines TRBV2 with TRBJ2-1; D is unresolved. CDR1 and CDR2 (germline): SNHLY, FYNNEI. The ends were cut back, 10 bases at V and 2 bases at J, with 15 bases in the middle. CDR3 length equals 14 residues. This CDR3 is CATASIPAYNEQFF. DNA of the CDR3: TGTGCCACCGCGTCGATACCCGCCTACAATGAGCAGTTCTTC.